Below are 28 T cell receptor beta chains sequenced from a single sample in a study of blood T cell repertoires in COVID-19. Some clones are missing from TCRdb's copy, which holds only in-frame ones; the method was immunoSEQ multiplex PCR. Of about 47,000 clones in the sample, about 87% were seen once. The material sequenced was peripheral blood. The receptor source for this set is a man in his sixties with active COVID-19.

V gene TRBV4-1 combines with J gene TRBJ1-6, with D possibly TRBD1 on 6 matching bases. CDR1 and CDR2 (germline): MGHRA, YSYEKL. Trimming left V 4 bases short and J 5 bases short, with 21 bases between. The CDR3 spans 18 residues. In nucleotides, the CDR3 is TGCGCCAGCAGCCGCTCCCCCCCGGACAGCTCTGATAATTCACCCCTCCACTTT. Residues: CASSRSPPDSSDNSPLHF.

The CDR3 DNA is TGTGCCAGCAGTTCAGGACTACGAGGGGAGACCCAGTACTTC. Translating it yields CASSSGLRGETQYF. This chain uses TRBV5-6 with TRBJ2-5, with D tentatively TRBD2 (6 bases). The V end lost 5 bases, the J end lost 5 bases, and 16 bases lay between the germline ends. This CDR3 region has 14 residues. Germline-derived CDR1 and CDR2 are SGHDT and YYEEEE.

This sequence joins TRBV4-2 and TRBJ1-1, with 9 positions matching TRBD1. The germline CDR1 and CDR2 sequences are LGHNA and YNFKEQ. CDR3 length: 15 residues. The ends lost 0 bases at V and 5 bases at J; junction bases unmatched: 4. CDR3 residues: CASSQEFDRGTEAFF. The CDR3 nucleotides read TGTGCCAGCAGCCAAGAATTCGACAGGGGGACTGAAGCTTTCTTT.

The chain joins TRBV24-1 to TRBJ2-2, with D unresolved. The CDR3 extends over 15 amino acids. V gave up 3 bases and J gave up 3 bases, with 10 bases separating them. Germline CDR1 reads KGHDR; CDR2 reads SFDVKD. The CDR3: CATSDKLKDTGELFF. Written as DNA, the CDR3 is TGTGCCACCAGTGATAAACTGAAAGACACCGGGGAGCTGTTTTTT.

The chain has TRBV2 and TRBJ2-3, with a possible D match to TRBD1 (6 bases). The germline V and J ends were trimmed by 7 bases and 1 base, with 12 bases remaining between them. The CDR3 consists of 14 residues. The germline V gene encodes CDR1 SNHLY and CDR2 FYNNEI. The CDR3 nucleotides read TGTGCCAGCACGAGGGCAGGGGGCACAGATACGCAGTATTTT. Translating gives CASTRAGGTDTQYF.

The genes are TRBV29-1 and TRBJ2-5; unclear D gene. Trimming stripped 3 bases from V and 1 base from J, with 21 bases between. The CDR3 is 17 amino acids. Germline values: CDR1 SQVTM, CDR2 ANQGSEA. The CDR3, as DNA: TGCAGCGTTGATACAAGACGTGAGGTCAGCTTCCAAGAGACCCAGTACTTC. Amino acid sequence: CSVDTRREVSFQETQYF.

J is TRBJ2-7 and V is TRBV5-4, with TRBD1 matching over 9 bases. The CDR3 length is 15 residues. The J segment lost 2 bases and the V segment lost 0 bases, leaving 3 bases of the junction unmatched. Germline CDR1 and CDR2: SGHNT and YYREEE (reference sequence). The CDR3 here is CASSLAGTGPYEQYF. For the CDR3, the DNA is TGTGCCAGCAGCTTGGCCGGGACAGGGCCCTACGAGCAGTACTTC.

This clone has only a few counts. The chain uses TRBV28 and TRBJ1-5, with 7 bases fitting TRBD1. Germline V CDR1 and CDR2: MDHEN, SYDVKM. The CDR3 spans 16 residues. V shed 2 bases and J 0 bases; nucleotides not matched to a gene: 4. The DNA for the CDR3 is TGTGCCAGCAGTTTAGGGGACAGCTATAGCAATCAGCCCCAGCATTTT. Amino acids: CASSLGDSYSNQPQHF.

The V call is TRBV7-9, the J call TRBJ1-3; the D gene is possibly TRBD1 (5 bases). The germline V gene has CDR1 SEHNR and CDR2 FQNEAQ (reference sequence). The CDR3 covers 17 residues. The V end was cut by 0 bases, the J end by 0 bases, with 12 bases between. The CDR3: CASSLAGRASSGNTIYF. The CDR3 bases are TGTGCCAGCAGCTTAGCGGGCAGGGCCAGCTCTGGAAACACCATATATTTT.

This clone was seen once. The chain combines TRBV28 with TRBJ2-3, with 8 positions matching TRBD1. The ends lost 5 bases at V and 4 bases at J; junction bases unmatched: 11. CDR1 is MDHEN and CDR2 is SYDVKM in the germline V gene. This CDR3 has 16 residues. CDR3 DNA: TGTGCCAGCAGTAGCGTCTCAGGGGGCGCGCCAGATACGCAGTATTTT. Protein product: CASSSVSGGAPDTQYF.

The rearrangement joins TRBV6-5 to TRBJ1-3; no reliable D call. The CDR3 contains 12 residues. Trimming shortened V by 8 bases and J by 4 bases, and 9 bases separated the two germline ends. Germline CDR1 MNHEY, CDR2 SVGAGI. The CDR3 here is CASGFPGNTIYF. CDR3 sequence (DNA): TGTGCCAGCGGCTTCCCCGGAAACACCATATATTTT.

J is TRBJ2-1 and V is TRBV28, with D possibly TRBD2 on 6 matching bases. Germline lookup yields CDR1 MDHEN and CDR2 SYDVKM. This CDR3 spans 16 amino acids. V lost 7 bases, J lost 7 bases, and 23 bases lay in between. The CDR3 sequence is CASTSHQTSHGNEQFF. The DNA for the CDR3 is TGTGCCAGCACCTCTCATCAGACTAGTCACGGTAATGAGCAGTTCTTC.

The chain carries TRBV9 and TRBJ2-7; maybe TRBD2 (6 bases). The CDR3 is made up of 15 amino acids. Germline V lookup: CDR1 SGDLS, CDR2 YYNGEE. Trimming shortened V by 7 bases and J by 3 bases, and 20 bases separated the two germline ends. The DNA for the CDR3 is TGTGCCAGCTCTTTGGGGTCGGGGGTCTACTACGAGCAGTACTTC. Translating it yields CASSLGSGVYYEQYF.

The V call is TRBV9, the J call TRBJ2-3; 8 nucleotides line up with TRBD2. Germline V gene data show CDR1 as SGDLS and CDR2 as YYNGEE. The CDR3 loop spans 16 amino acids. The V and J ends lost 0 bases and 1 base, in that order; junction bases with no gene match: 4. CDR3 DNA: TGTGCCAGCAGCGTAGGCACGGGAGGGGGCACAGATACGCAGTATTTT. It is translated as CASSVGTGGGTDTQYF.

The rearrangement joins TRBV7-2 to TRBJ1-2; 7 bases line up with TRBD1. Looked up from germline, CDR1 is SGHTA and CDR2 is FQGNSA. The CDR3 totals 15 residues. Losses at the gene ends were 0 bases for V and 6 bases for J; bases not matched to a gene: 7. The CDR3: CASSLATGQKNGYTF. Here the CDR3 DNA reads TGTGCCAGCAGCTTAGCGACGGGACAGAAAAATGGCTACACCTTC.

The chain carries TRBV28 and TRBJ2-1; D perhaps matches TRBD2 (5 bases). The V and J ends lost 4 bases and 1 base respectively, with 17 bases between them. CDR3 size: 17 residues. Germline CDR1 is MDHEN and CDR2 is SYDVKM. CDR3 protein: CASSSRTGLGSYNEQFF. DNA for the CDR3: TGTGCCAGCAGTTCCCGGACTGGGCTAGGTTCCTACAATGAGCAGTTCTTC.

This sequence joins TRBV4-3 and TRBJ2-5, with D perhaps TRBD2 (7 bases). Trimming shortened V by 1 base and J by 5 bases, and 20 bases separated the two germline ends. This CDR3 is 17 amino acids long. Germline V lookup: CDR1 LGHNA, CDR2 YSLEER. The CDR3 region is CASSQGGGARGRETQYF. CDR3 DNA sequence: TGCGCCAGCAGCCAAGGAGGGGGTGCGCGGGGGAGGGAGACCCAGTACTTC.

The gene calls are TRBV7-9 and TRBJ2-1; D is possibly TRBD2 (5 bases). The CDR3 sequence is 14 residues long. V gave up 5 bases and J gave up 8 bases, with 16 bases separating them. Germline loops: CDR1 SEHNR, CDR2 FQNEAQ (reference sequence). The CDR3 sequence: CASSDPRLHDEQFF. CDR3 in DNA: TGTGCCAGCAGCGACCCGAGACTACACGATGAGCAGTTCTTC.

The V gene is TRBV5-1, the J gene TRBJ1-4; D might be TRBD1 (5 bases). Germline loops: CDR1 SGHRS, CDR2 YFSETQ. V shed 0 bases and J shed 7 bases, with 22 bases lying between them. The CDR3 covers 18 residues. As DNA, the CDR3 is TGCGCCAGCAGCTTGGTATTTGGGACTCAAATCGGGGGTGAAAAACTGTTTTTT. As protein: CASSLVFGTQIGGEKLFF.

The CDR3 sequence: CASSEYLAGARNEQFF. DNA for the CDR3: TGTGCCAGCAGTGAATATTTGGCGGGGGCCCGCAATGAGCAGTTCTTC. The rearrangement links TRBV25-1 to TRBJ2-1; a possible D gene is TRBD2 (7 bases). This CDR3 comprises 16 residues. Looked up from germline, CDR1 is MGHDK and CDR2 is SYGVNS. Trimming stripped 0 bases from V and 6 bases from J, with 15 bases between.

This clone was counted only a few times. This chain connects TRBV19 to TRBJ2-1; TRBD1 is a possible D gene (7 bases). This CDR3 has 14 amino acids. Trimming stripped 7 bases from V and 7 bases from J, with 17 bases between. Per germline, CDR1 LNHDA and CDR2 SQIVND (reference sequence). The CDR3 sequence: CASTAGGGGNEQFF. CDR3 sequence (DNA): TGTGCCAGTACCGCCGGAGGGGGCGGAAATGAGCAGTTCTTC. Combining the CDR3 with reference TRBV19 and TRBJ2-1 gives the whole variable domain DGGITQSPKYLFRKEGQNVTLSCEQNLNHDAMYWYRQDPGQGLRLIYYSQIVNDFQKGDIAEGYSVSREKKESFPLTVTSAQKNPTAFYLCASTAGGGGNEQFFGPGTRLTVL.

The genes are TRBV5-1 and TRBJ2-3; TRBD1 is a possible D gene (6 bases). The length of the CDR3 is 15 residues. Germline assignment: CDR1 SGHRS and CDR2 YFSETQ. V was cut by 1 base and J by 0 bases, with 9 bases left in between. The CDR3 DNA is TGCGCCAGCAGCTTGAGGACAGCGAGCACAGATACGCAGTATTTT. Protein: CASSLRTASTDTQYF.

The genes are TRBV3-1 (or the pseudogene TRBV3-2) and TRBJ2-2; 9 bases match TRBD2. This CDR3 is built from 12 residues. The germline V gene encodes CDR1 LGHDT and CDR2 YNNKEL (reference sequence). The CDR3 DNA reads TGTGGGAGCGGGGGGTACACCGGGGAGCTGTTTTTT. Protein sequence: CGSGGYTGELFF.

The chain has TRBV7-9 and TRBJ2-1, with 12 nucleotides matching TRBD2. This CDR3 region has 18 residues. Germline values: CDR1 SEHNR, CDR2 FQNEAQ (reference sequence). The J segment lost 0 bases and the V segment lost 3 bases, leaving 6 bases of the junction unmatched. The CDR3 bases are TGTGCCAGCAGCTTTGAGGGGGGACTAGCGGGCTCCTACAATGAGCAGTTCTTC. Protein product: CASSFEGGLAGSYNEQFF.

This clone was found a few times. This chain links TRBV7-3 with TRBJ2-2; TRBD2 matches at 9 bases. Germline values: CDR1 SGHTA, CDR2 FQGTGA. Trimming removed 5 bases from V and 1 base from J; junction bases left unmatched: 2. This CDR3 is built from 15 residues. This chain's CDR3 is CASSVSGGNTGELFF. The CDR3 DNA sequence: TGTGCCAGCAGCGTTAGCGGGGGGAACACCGGGGAGCTGTTTTTT.

The rearrangement uses TRBV6-5 and TRBJ1-2; 7 bases are shared with TRBD1. Per the germline V gene, CDR1 is MNHEY and CDR2 is SVGAGI. The junction had 3 bases not matched to a gene; V was cut back by 2 bases and J by 3 bases. The CDR3 sequence is 14 residues long. CDR3 amino acids: CASSYGQGDYGYTF. The CDR3, as DNA: TGTGCCAGCAGTTACGGTCAGGGGGACTATGGCTACACCTTC.

This chain joins TRBV19 and TRBJ2-7, with 10 bases fitting TRBD2. CDR3 size: 15 residues. J lost 2 bases, V lost 6 bases, and 7 bases had no gene match. CDR1 and CDR2 (germline): LNHDA, SQIVND (reference sequence). The chain's CDR3 is CASSRTSGSTYEQYF. In nucleotides, the CDR3 is TGTGCCAGTAGCCGGACTAGCGGATCTACCTACGAGCAGTACTTC. The full variable domain, with the rest looked up from reference TRBV19 and TRBJ2-7, is DGGITQSPKYLFRKEGQNVTLSCEQNLNHDAMYWYRQDPGQGLRLIYYSQIVNDFQKGDIAEGYSVSREKKESFPLTVTSAQKNPTAFYLCASSRTSGSTYEQYFGPGTRLTVT.

The gene calls are TRBV9 and TRBJ1-3, with 8 bases lining up with TRBD1. The V segment lost 3 bases and the J segment 0 bases; nucleotides outside the gene matches: 8. The CDR3 runs 17 residues. CDR1 is SGDLS, CDR2 YYNGEE, per germline. In DNA form, the CDR3 reads TGTGCCAGCAGCGGCCCCGGGACAGGCGCCTCTGGAAACACCATATATTTT. This sequence encodes CASSGPGTGASGNTIYF. Full variable domain (rest looked up from reference TRBV9 and TRBJ1-3): DSGVTQTPKHLITATGQRVTLRCSPRSGDLSVYWYQQSLDQGLQFLIQYYNGEERAKGNILERFSAQQFPDLHSELNLSSLELGDSALYFCASSGPGTGASGNTIYFGEGSWLTVV.